This T cell receptor beta chain originates from a study of blood T cell repertoires in COVID-19. As for the study in general: From the United States, Italy and Spain came samples of acute and convalescent COVID-19. PBMCs, B-cell-depleted T cells, or T cells were the source of the cDNA or gDNA that made up the material.

How the authors handled the data: Reference gene primer amplification in the assay estimated nucleated cell counts. TCRdb keeps only in-frame clones here, not all; method: immunoSEQ multiplex PCR. That table supplies the V and J calls and clone size; D and trimming were determined from the DNA. The sample yields approximately 210,000 clones, more than 70% seen once. CDR1 is SGDLS and CDR2 is YYNGEE in the germline V gene. With 0 bases removed from V and 0 bases from J, the gap between germline ends came to 7 bases. This CDR3 region has 15 residues. This TCR was recovered from a woman between 35 and 50 years old who had recovered from COVID-19. V usage is TRBV9 and J usage is TRBJ1-3; D is perhaps TRBD1 (6 bases). What was sequenced was peripheral blood. For the CDR3, the DNA is TGTGCCAGCAGCGTAGAGGGACACTCTGGAAACACCATATATTTT. It is translated as CASSVEGHSGNTIYF. Full variable domain (missing parts from reference TRBV9 and TRBJ1-3): DSGVTQTPKHLITATGQRVTLRCSPRSGDLSVYWYQQSLDQGLQFLIQYYNGEERAKGNILERFSAQQFPDLHSELNLSSLELGDSALYFCASSVEGHSGNTIYFGEGSWLTVV.